Reported below is one T cell receptor (beta chain). The antigen remains undetermined. This sample stems from a study of naive and memory T cell subsets. Study conclusions and caveats: Possibly reflecting memory cells re-expressing CD45RA, a few larger clonotypes occurred in naive repertoires, especially CD8.

The trim removed 3 bases at V and 4 bases at J, leaving 15 bases unmatched. CDR3 size: 18 residues. Looked up from germline, CDR1 is SGHTA and CDR2 is FQGNSA. The beta constant-region primer was an equimolar mix of two oligonucleotides covering TRBC1 and TRBC2. Four rounds of PCR amplified the ligated cDNA using nested alpha and beta constant-region primers plus SP2. Via MiXCR, TCRdb re-called the UMI-ligation and nested PCR reads, giving one row per CDR3 protein. The table records 140,000 to 150,000 distinct CDR3 sequences, under 25% of them present only once. V and J are TRBV7-2 and TRBJ2-5, with 9 bases identical to TRBD1. This clonotype was sampled from a human donor in good health. The material sequenced was naive CD4+ T cells from blood. The CDR3 region has the DNA TGTGCCAGCAGCTTGAGGCCCGGGACAGGGTTGATGGGAGAGACCCAGTACTTC. It encodes CASSLRPGTGLMGETQYF.